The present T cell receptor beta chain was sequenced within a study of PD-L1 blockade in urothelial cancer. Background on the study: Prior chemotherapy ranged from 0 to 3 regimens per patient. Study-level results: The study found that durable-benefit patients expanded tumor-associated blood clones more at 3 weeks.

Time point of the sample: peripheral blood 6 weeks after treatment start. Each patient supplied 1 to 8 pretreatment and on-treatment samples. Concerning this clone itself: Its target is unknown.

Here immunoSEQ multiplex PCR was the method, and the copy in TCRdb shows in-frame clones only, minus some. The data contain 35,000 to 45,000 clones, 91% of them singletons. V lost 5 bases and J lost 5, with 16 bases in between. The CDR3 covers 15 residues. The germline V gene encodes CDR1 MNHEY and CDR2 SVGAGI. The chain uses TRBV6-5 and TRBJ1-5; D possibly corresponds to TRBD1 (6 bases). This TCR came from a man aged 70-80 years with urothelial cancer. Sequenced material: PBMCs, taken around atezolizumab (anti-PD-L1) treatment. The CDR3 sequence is CASSPQQGSYQPQHF. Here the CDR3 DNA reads TGTGCCAGCAGTCCGCAGCAGGGGTCATATCAGCCCCAGCATTTT.